A selection of T cell receptor beta chains follows, all from one sample in a study of T cells in Graves' hyperthyroidism and ophthalmopathy. In TCRdb, the multiplex PCR reads were re-called with MiXCR into one record per CDR3 protein. The sample carries nearly 750,000 distinct CDR3 sequences, about 35% recorded once. The sequencing input was blood. The source of these receptors is a woman aged 40-49 years with Graves' hyperthyroidism. Both conserved end residues are part of each CDR3. D genes are given only for firm matches. Not every row has a clone size; where given, it reads once, few, many or a size class.

d_gene	abundance	v_gene	j_gene	CDR3aa	CDR3nt
.	many	TRBV15	TRBJ1-5	CATSRDRASNQPQHF	TGTGCCACCAGCAGAGATAGGGCCAGCAATCAGCCCCAGCATTTT
.	few	TRBV7-2	TRBJ1-2	CASSRDAQGYYGYTF	TGTGCCAGCAGCCGGGATGCGCAGGGATACTATGGCTACACCTTC
.	few	TRBV9	TRBJ1-5	CASTLDPSGKQHF	TGTGCCAGCACCCTGGACCCATCCGGGAAACAGCATTTT
TRBD1	many	TRBV2	TRBJ1-4	CASGQEINEKLFF	TGTGCCAGCGGACAGGAGATTAATGAAAAACTGTTTTTT
.	many	TRBV7-7	TRBJ2-7	CASSLPWRGYEQYF	TGTGCTAGCAGCTTACCGTGGCGGGGATACGAGCAGTACTTC
.	few	TRBV5-1	TRBJ2-7	CASSLGNWDNEQYF	TGCGCCAGCAGCTTGGGTAATTGGGACAACGAGCAGTACTTC
.	.	TRBV24-1	TRBJ2-6	CATSENAGRIAGANVLTF	TGTGCCACCAGTGAGAACGCGGGACGGATCGCTGGGGCCAACGTCCTGACTTTC
.	many	TRBV28	TRBJ1-2	CASSFQGYGYTF	TGTGCCAGCAGCTTCCAGGGGTATGGCTACACCTTC
.	.	TRBV20-1	TRBJ1-1	CSAGKLAGDTEAFF	TGCAGTGCTGGAAAACTAGCGGGGGATACTGAAGCTTTCTTT
TRBD1	.	TRBV5-1	TRBJ1-1	CASSELGQDNTEAFF	TGCGCCAGCAGCGAGCTTGGACAGGACAACACTGAAGCTTTCTTT
.	many	TRBV20-1	TRBJ2-7	CSAERAYEQYF	TGCAGTGCAGAGCGGGCCTACGAGCAGTACTTC
TRBD1	many	TRBV15	TRBJ1-2	CATSRVGWEGGSNYGYTF	TGTGCCACCAGCAGAGTGGGGTGGGAAGGGGGCTCCAACTATGGCTACACCTTC
.	.	TRBV5-1	TRBJ1-2	CASSRERNYGYTF	TGTGCCAGCAGCAGGGAAAGGAACTATGGCTACACCTTC
.	many	TRBV4-3	TRBJ2-7	CASSQGSDYEQYF	TGCGCCAGCAGCCAAGGCAGTGACTACGAGCAGTACTTC
.	many	TRBV20-1	TRBJ2-5	CSAPIETQYF	TGCAGTGCTCCGATAGAGACCCAGTACTTC
.	few	TRBV7-2	TRBJ2-7	CASSQDGTSYEQYF	TGTGCCAGCAGCCAGGACGGCACCTCCTACGAGCAGTACTTC
TRBD1	many	TRBV6-5	TRBJ1-1	CASSSRQGNTEAFF	TGTGCCAGCAGTTCGCGACAGGGAAACACTGAAGCTTTCTTT
.	.	TRBV9	TRBJ1-4	CASSEYGGDEKLFF	TGTGCCAGCAGCGAGTACGGGGGAGATGAAAAACTGTTTTTT
.	many	TRBV12-3/TRBV12-4	TRBJ1-1	CASRGEGTEAFF	TGTGCCAGCAGGGGGGAGGGCACTGAAGCTTTCTTT
.	.	TRBV12-3/TRBV12-4	TRBJ2-7	CASSLGNYLGEQYF	TGTGCCAGCAGTTTGGGAAACTATCTGGGGGAGCAGTACTTC
TRBD2	.	TRBV7-8	TRBJ2-7	CASSRGLAGGDTQYF	TGTGCCAGCAGCAGAGGACTAGCGGGTGGGGATACGCAGTACTTC
TRBD1	.	TRBV12-3/TRBV12-4	TRBJ2-7	CASSHLDRGESYEQYF	TGTGCCAGCAGCCACCTGGACAGGGGGGAATCCTACGAGCAGTACTTC
.	many	TRBV25-1	TRBJ1-4	CASSEGTPNEKLFF	TGTGCCAGCAGTGAGGGGACCCCAAATGAAAAACTGTTTTTT
.	few	TRBV5-8	TRBJ1-2	CASSLNGDYGYTF	TGTGCCAGCAGCTTGAATGGGGACTATGGCTACACCTTC
TRBD1	.	TRBV7-9	TRBJ1-6	CASSISGGRLLNSPLHF	TGTGCCAGCAGCATATCAGGGGGCCGCTTGCTAAATTCACCCCTCCACTTT
.	many	TRBV29-1	TRBJ1-4	CSVVGGTNEKLFF	TGCAGCGTCGTGGGGGGCACTAATGAAAAACTGTTTTTT
.	.	TRBV7-8	TRBJ2-7	CACSKEYSYEQYF	TGTGCCTGCTCCAAGGAATACTCCTACGAGCAGTACTTC
.	.	TRBV19	TRBJ1-1	CASIAVGVRIMNTEAFF	TGTGCCAGTATTGCGGTAGGGGTTCGTATCATGAACACTGAAGCTTTCTTT
TRBD1	.	TRBV6-6	TRBJ1-2	CASSYSGQGRTGGYTF	TGTGCCAGCAGTTACTCGGGACAGGGGAGGACTGGAGGCTACACCTTC
TRBD2	.	TRBV6-6	TRBJ2-5	CASALAGPETQYF	TGTGCCAGCGCCCTAGCGGGGCCAGAGACCCAGTACTTC
TRBD2	.	TRBV10-3	TRBJ2-7	CAISPSGGSSYEQYF	TGTGCCATCAGCCCTAGCGGGGGTAGTTCCTACGAGCAGTACTTC
.	.	TRBV20-1	TRBJ1-1	CSARGNLGGFTEAFF	TGCAGTGCTAGAGGTAATTTGGGGGGCTTCACTGAAGCTTTCTTT
.	few	TRBV10-2	TRBJ1-1	CASSTEGNTEAFF	TGCGCCAGCAGTACGGAGGGAAACACTGAAGCTTTCTTT
TRBD1	.	TRBV20-1	TRBJ1-6	CSAREGGSGSPLHF	TGCAGTGCTAGGGAAGGGGGCTCCGGGTCACCCCTCCACTTT
.	.	TRBV4-3	TRBJ1-2	CASSPREGGYGYTF	TGCGCCAGCAGCCCCCGAGAAGGGGGCTATGGCTACACCTTC
.	few	TRBV6-5	TRBJ1-6	CASSYSVSTRPSPLHF	TGTGCCAGCAGTTACTCGGTTTCAACACGGCCGTCACCCCTCCACTTT
TRBD1	.	TRBV20-1	TRBJ2-2	CSATGLLQGQGGTGELFF	TGCAGTGCTACCGGTCTACTACAGGGGCAGGGTGGCACCGGGGAGCTGTTTTTT
.	many	TRBV10-3	TRBJ1-2	CAISEGANYGYTF	TGTGCCATCAGTGAGGGGGCAAACTATGGCTACACCTTC
.	few	TRBV6-5	TRBJ1-4	CASSSTERGGKLFF	TGTGCCAGCAGTTCGACCGAAAGGGGGGGAAAACTGTTTTTT
TRBD1	many	TRBV5-4	TRBJ1-6	CASRATGGASSPLHF	TGTGCCAGCAGGGCCACAGGGGGCGCCTCCTCACCCCTCCACTTT
.	.	TRBV10-3	TRBJ2-3	CAISELKLAGLYTQYF	TGTGCCATCAGTGAATTGAAGTTGGCAGGGTTATATACGCAGTATTTT
.	.	TRBV20-1	TRBJ2-2	CSARDWEDSGELFF	TGCAGTGCTAGGGACTGGGAGGATTCCGGGGAGCTGTTTTTT
.	.	TRBV7-9	TRBJ1-5	CASSSFGRVDQPQHF	TGTGCTTCGAGCAGCTTTGGAAGGGTAGATCAGCCCCAGCATTTT
TRBD1	.	TRBV5-1	TRBJ1-4	CASSFRGQGEEKLFF	TGCGCCAGCAGCTTCAGGGGGCAGGGAGAAGAAAAACTGTTTTTT
TRBD1	.	TRBV29-1	TRBJ2-7	CSVETGVSTDTQYF	TGCAGCGTAGAGACAGGGGTATCAACAGATACGCAGTACTTC
TRBD1	many	TRBV15	TRBJ1-1	CATSKGRDRGFTEAFF	TGTGCCACCAGCAAAGGCCGGGACAGGGGATTCACTGAAGCTTTCTTT
.	.	TRBV6-2/TRBV6-3	TRBJ1-1	CASRPDRPSVTEAFF	TGTGCCAGCAGACCTGACAGGCCATCCGTCACTGAAGCTTTCTTT
TRBD2	few	TRBV5-1	TRBJ2-2	CASSSPSGRTGELFF	TGCGCCAGCAGCTCCCCTAGCGGGAGAACCGGGGAGCTGTTTTTT
.	few	TRBV2	TRBJ2-7	CASSKELGGRTYEQYF	TGTGCCAGCAGTAAAGAACTCGGAGGCCGCACCTACGAGCAGTACTTC
.	many	TRBV7-2	TRBJ2-2	CASSPFGSNTGELFF	TGTGCCAGCAGCCCGTTCGGGTCGAACACCGGGGAGCTGTTTTTT
TRBD1	many	TRBV24-1	TRBJ2-6	CATSTGVYSGANVLTF	TGTGCCACCAGTACAGGGGTCTACTCTGGGGCCAACGTCCTGACTTTC